Listed below are T cell receptor beta chains from one sample, sequenced in a study of identifying expanded T cells in peripheral blood. TCRdb's table, derived via immunoSEQ multiplex PCR, lists solely in-frame clones and lacks some. The sample has just over 90,000 clones; more than 70% are singletons. Source material: blood. The receptors come from a person between 18 and 70 years old in good health. Both conserved end residues are part of each CDR3. D genes are given only for firm matches. Size values are once, few and many counts, or a class for expanded clones, and some rows have none.

cdr3_aa: CASSAASGYYEQYF; cdr3_nt: TGTGCCAGCAGCGCGGCTAGCGGGTACTACGAGCAGTACTTC; clone_size: -; d_call: TRBD2; j_call: TRBJ2-7; cdr3_length: 14; v_call: TRBV11-2
cdr3_aa: CASSRTSGGSDTQYF; cdr3_nt: TGTGCCAGCAGTCGGACTAGCGGGGGCTCAGATACGCAGTATTTT; clone_size: -; d_call: TRBD2; j_call: TRBJ2-3; cdr3_length: 15; v_call: TRBV6-1
cdr3_aa: CASSLYPGELFF; cdr3_nt: TGTGCCAGCAGCCTTTACCCCGGGGAGCTGTTTTTT; clone_size: -; d_call: -; j_call: TRBJ2-2; cdr3_length: 12; v_call: TRBV5-6
cdr3_aa: CASSFSRHSGNTIYF; cdr3_nt: TGTGCCAGCAGTTTTTCCAGACACTCTGGAAACACCATATATTTT; clone_size: -; d_call: -; j_call: TRBJ1-3; cdr3_length: 15; v_call: TRBV28
cdr3_aa: CSVEEREGAPLHF; cdr3_nt: TGCAGCGTTGAAGAAAGGGAAGGGGCACCCCTCCACTTT; clone_size: -; d_call: -; j_call: TRBJ1-6; cdr3_length: 13; v_call: TRBV29-1
cdr3_aa: CASTHEQFF; cdr3_nt: TGTGCCAGCACCCATGAGCAGTTCTTC; clone_size: -; d_call: -; j_call: TRBJ2-1; cdr3_length: 9; v_call: TRBV27
cdr3_aa: CASSLGARDRAHETQYF; cdr3_nt: TGTGCCAGCAGCTTGGGGGCCCGGGACAGGGCCCACGAGACCCAGTACTTC; clone_size: -; d_call: TRBD1; j_call: TRBJ2-5; cdr3_length: 17; v_call: TRBV5-5
cdr3_aa: CASSLAQWTGGNYGYTF; cdr3_nt: TGTGCCAGCAGCTTAGCACAATGGACGGGAGGAAACTATGGCTACACCTTC; clone_size: -; d_call: -; j_call: TRBJ1-2; cdr3_length: 17; v_call: TRBV7-9
cdr3_aa: CASSVGQASQETQYF; cdr3_nt: TGTGCCAGCAGCGTAGGACAGGCCTCCCAAGAGACCCAGTACTTC; clone_size: -; d_call: -; j_call: TRBJ2-5; cdr3_length: 15; v_call: TRBV9
cdr3_aa: CASSLRGRNEQFF; cdr3_nt: TGTGCCAGCAGCTTACGAGGCAGGAATGAGCAGTTCTTC; clone_size: -; d_call: -; j_call: TRBJ2-1; cdr3_length: 13; v_call: TRBV7-8
cdr3_aa: CATKSSGNTIYF; cdr3_nt: TGTGCCACCAAGAGCTCTGGAAACACCATATATTTT; clone_size: -; d_call: -; j_call: TRBJ1-3; cdr3_length: 12; v_call: TRBV6-5
cdr3_aa: CASSAAPGTRARTDTQYF; cdr3_nt: TGTGCCAGCAGCGCCGCTCCCGGGACCAGGGCTCGCACAGATACGCAGTATTTT; clone_size: -; d_call: -; j_call: TRBJ2-3; cdr3_length: 18; v_call: TRBV9
cdr3_aa: CASSFRRSYEQYF; cdr3_nt: TGTGCCAGCAGCTTCCGCCGATCCTACGAGCAGTACTTC; clone_size: -; d_call: -; j_call: TRBJ2-7; cdr3_length: 13; v_call: TRBV7-2
cdr3_aa: CASSQGQNTGELFF; cdr3_nt: TGTGCCAGCTCACAGGGACAGAACACCGGGGAGCTGTTTTTT; clone_size: -; d_call: -; j_call: TRBJ2-2; cdr3_length: 14; v_call: TRBV18
cdr3_aa: CASSQDIEGLGYTF; cdr3_nt: TGTGCCAGCAGCCAAGATATCGAGGGGCTAGGCTACACCTTC; clone_size: -; d_call: -; j_call: TRBJ1-2; cdr3_length: 14; v_call: TRBV14
cdr3_aa: CAWSLVTRGVEKLFF; cdr3_nt: TGTGCCTGGAGCCTGGTAACCAGGGGCGTAGAAAAACTGTTTTTT; clone_size: -; d_call: -; j_call: TRBJ1-4; cdr3_length: 15; v_call: TRBV30
cdr3_aa: CSVTGGGTNEKLFF; cdr3_nt: TGCAGCGTGACAGGGGGCGGAACTAATGAAAAACTGTTTTTT; clone_size: -; d_call: TRBD1; j_call: TRBJ1-4; cdr3_length: 14; v_call: TRBV29-1
cdr3_aa: CASRAGWDGELFF; cdr3_nt: TGTGCCAGCAGGGCCGGTTGGGACGGGGAGCTGTTTTTT; clone_size: -; d_call: -; j_call: TRBJ2-2; cdr3_length: 13; v_call: TRBV21-1
cdr3_aa: CALPGSSGNTIYF; cdr3_nt: TGTGCCTTACCGGGATCTTCGGGAAACACCATATATTTT; clone_size: -; d_call: -; j_call: TRBJ1-3; cdr3_length: 13; v_call: TRBV30
cdr3_aa: CASRHNYGYTF; cdr3_nt: TGTGCCAGCAGGCATAACTATGGCTACACCTTC; clone_size: -; d_call: -; j_call: TRBJ1-2; cdr3_length: 11; v_call: TRBV28
cdr3_aa: CASTSGGGIDEQYF; cdr3_nt: TGTGCCAGCACCTCCGGGGGGGGTATTGACGAGCAGTACTTC; clone_size: -; d_call: TRBD2; j_call: TRBJ2-7; cdr3_length: 14; v_call: TRBV27
cdr3_aa: CASSGSGANVLTF; cdr3_nt: TGTGCCAGCAGTGGATCTGGGGCCAACGTCCTGACTTTC; clone_size: -; d_call: -; j_call: TRBJ2-6; cdr3_length: 13; v_call: TRBV6-4
cdr3_aa: CASRTGLGGNEKLFF; cdr3_nt: TGTGCCAGCAGGACAGGATTGGGGGGGAATGAAAAACTGTTTTTT; clone_size: -; d_call: -; j_call: TRBJ1-4; cdr3_length: 15; v_call: TRBV2
cdr3_aa: CASGLGYNQPQHF; cdr3_nt: TGTGCTAGTGGTTTGGGATATAATCAGCCCCAGCATTTT; clone_size: -; d_call: -; j_call: TRBJ1-5; cdr3_length: 13; v_call: TRBV12-5
cdr3_aa: CASSVEALAGNTGELFF; cdr3_nt: TGTGCCAGCAGCGTAGAAGCCCTAGCGGGGAACACCGGGGAGCTGTTTTTT; clone_size: -; d_call: TRBD2; j_call: TRBJ2-2; cdr3_length: 17; v_call: TRBV9
cdr3_aa: CASSLGDSQYF; cdr3_nt: TGTGCCAGCAGCTTAGGGGACAGCCAGTACTTC; clone_size: -; d_call: TRBD1; j_call: TRBJ2-7; cdr3_length: 11; v_call: TRBV11-2
cdr3_aa: CASTAWGSGRADTDTQYF; cdr3_nt: TGCGCCAGCACCGCTTGGGGAAGCGGGAGGGCCGACACAGATACGCAGTATTTT; clone_size: once; d_call: TRBD2; j_call: TRBJ2-3; cdr3_length: 18; v_call: TRBV5-1